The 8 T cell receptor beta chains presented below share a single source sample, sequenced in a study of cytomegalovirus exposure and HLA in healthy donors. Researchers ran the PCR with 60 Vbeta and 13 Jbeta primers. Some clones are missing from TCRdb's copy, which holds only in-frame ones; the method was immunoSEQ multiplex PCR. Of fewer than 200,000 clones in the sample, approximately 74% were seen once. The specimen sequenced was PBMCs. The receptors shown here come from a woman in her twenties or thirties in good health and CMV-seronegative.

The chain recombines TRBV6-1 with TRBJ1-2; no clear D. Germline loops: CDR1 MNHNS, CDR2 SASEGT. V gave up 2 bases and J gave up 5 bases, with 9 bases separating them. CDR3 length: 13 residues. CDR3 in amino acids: CASSEFGGYGYTF. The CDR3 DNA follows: TGTGCCAGCAGTGAATTTGGCGGTTATGGCTACACCTTC.

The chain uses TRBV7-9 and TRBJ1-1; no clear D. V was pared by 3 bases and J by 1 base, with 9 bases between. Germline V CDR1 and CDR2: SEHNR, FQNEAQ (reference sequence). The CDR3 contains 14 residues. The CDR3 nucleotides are TGTGCCAGCAGCTTCCAACAGACGAACACTGAAGCTTTCTTT. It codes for CASSFQQTNTEAFF.

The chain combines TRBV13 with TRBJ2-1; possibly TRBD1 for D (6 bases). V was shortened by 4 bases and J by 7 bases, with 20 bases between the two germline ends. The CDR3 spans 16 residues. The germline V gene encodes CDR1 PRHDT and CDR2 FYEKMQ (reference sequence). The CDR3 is CASSSRLRGKENEQFF. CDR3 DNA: TGTGCCAGCAGCTCTAGACTGAGGGGGAAGGAGAATGAGCAGTTCTTC.

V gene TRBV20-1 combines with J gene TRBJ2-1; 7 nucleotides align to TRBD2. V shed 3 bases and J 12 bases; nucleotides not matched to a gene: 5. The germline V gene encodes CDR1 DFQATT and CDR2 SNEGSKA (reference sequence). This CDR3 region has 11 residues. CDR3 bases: TGCAGTGCTAGGGCGGGAGACGCGCAGTTCTTC. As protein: CSARAGDAQFF.

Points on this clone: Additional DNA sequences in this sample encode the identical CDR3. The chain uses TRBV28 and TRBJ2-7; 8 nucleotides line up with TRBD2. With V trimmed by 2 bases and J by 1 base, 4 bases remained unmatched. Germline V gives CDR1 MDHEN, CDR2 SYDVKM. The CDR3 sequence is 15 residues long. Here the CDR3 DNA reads TGTGCCAGCAGTTTAGGGCTAGCGGGTTCCTACGAGCAGTACTTC. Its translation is CASSLGLAGSYEQYF.

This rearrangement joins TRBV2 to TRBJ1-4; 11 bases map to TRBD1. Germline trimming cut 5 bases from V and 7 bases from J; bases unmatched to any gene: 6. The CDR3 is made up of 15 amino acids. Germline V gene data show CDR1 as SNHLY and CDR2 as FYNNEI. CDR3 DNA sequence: TGTGCCAGCAGTAATGGACAGGGGGCTTTTGAAAAACTGTTTTTT. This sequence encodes CASSNGQGAFEKLFF.

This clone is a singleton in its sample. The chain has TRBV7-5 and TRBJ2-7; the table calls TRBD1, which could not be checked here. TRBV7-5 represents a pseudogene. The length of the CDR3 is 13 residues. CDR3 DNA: TGTGTCAGAAGCTTAGCCCCATCCCACGAGCAGTACTTC. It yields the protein CVRSLAPSHEQYF.

The CDR3 spells CASSLEARDYEQYF. Here the CDR3 DNA reads TGTGCCAGCAGCTTAGAGGCCAGGGACTACGAGCAGTACTTC. V gene TRBV7-9 combines with J gene TRBJ2-7; D possibly corresponds to TRBD1 (5 bases). V was cut by 1 base and J by 3 bases, with 10 bases left in between. This CDR3 region has 14 residues. CDR1 is SEHNR, CDR2 FQNEAQ, per germline (reference sequence).